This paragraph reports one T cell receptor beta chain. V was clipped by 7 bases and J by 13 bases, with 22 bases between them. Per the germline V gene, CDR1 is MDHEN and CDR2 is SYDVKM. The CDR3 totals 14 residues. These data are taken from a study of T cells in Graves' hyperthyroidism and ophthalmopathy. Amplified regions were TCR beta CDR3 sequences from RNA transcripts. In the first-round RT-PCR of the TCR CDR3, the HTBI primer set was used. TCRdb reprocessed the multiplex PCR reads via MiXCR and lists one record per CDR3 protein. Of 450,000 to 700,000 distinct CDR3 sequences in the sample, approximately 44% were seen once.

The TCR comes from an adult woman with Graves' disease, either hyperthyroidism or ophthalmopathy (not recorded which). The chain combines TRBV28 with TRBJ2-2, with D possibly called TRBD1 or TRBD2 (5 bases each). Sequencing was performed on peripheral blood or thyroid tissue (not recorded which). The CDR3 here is CASNPGTNLMVLFF. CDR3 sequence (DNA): TGTGCCAGCAACCCCGGGACCAACCTTATGGTGCTGTTTTTT.